This T cell receptor (beta chain) was recorded in a study of T cell responses to AZD1222 COVID-19 vaccine. General study points: Regions 160-218 and 743-854 held dominance among vaccine-associated CD4 TCRs, which spanned spike.

The data were produced by immunoSEQ multiplex PCR, yet TCRdb's version contains in-frame clones alone and is incomplete. There are 90,000 to 130,000 clones in the sample; 85% to 90% occur only once, and 15% lies in the top ten. V gave up 11 bases and J gave up 6 bases; unmatched junction bases: 16. Germline CDR1 is ENHRY and CDR2 is SYGVKD. CDR3 length: 15 residues. This clone has more than one count but fewer than ten. Its antigen is still unknown. Second-dose intervals of approximately 4 or approximately 12 weeks were pooled. V and J are TRBV10-3 and TRBJ1-2; 9 nucleotides align to TRBD1. The TCR originated in an adult who received the AZD1222 COVID-19 vaccine. The specimen comprised peripheral blood, sampled 28 days after the second AZD1222 dose. CDR3 nucleotide sequence: TGTGCCGCCGACCCCGGACAGGGGACAGAAGATGGCTACACCTTC. This gives the protein CAADPGQGTEDGYTF.